This is a list of T cell receptor beta chains from one sample in a study of CD8+CD57+ T cells in acquired aplastic anemia. Each CDR3 protein gets one entry after TCRdb re-called the reads with MiXCR. The sample lists 150,000 to 200,000 distinct CDR3 sequences, 70% to 75% occurring once. The specimen sequenced was sorted CD4+, CD8+, or CD8+CD57+ T cells (not recorded which) from PBMCs. The receptors shown here come from a human donor with aplastic anemia. The CDR3 runs from the conserved cysteine through the conserved F or W. The D gene is left open where the match is weak. Size values are once, few and many counts, or a class for expanded clones, and some rows have none.

- TRBJ2-2 TRBV5-1 once CASSLDSSTGELFF TGCGCCAGCAGCCTGGACAGCTCTACCGGGGAGCTGTTTTTT
- TRBJ1-1 TRBV12-3/TRBV12-4 - CASRGGVNTEAFF TGTGCCAGCAGGGGGGGGGTGAACACTGAAGCTTTCTTT
- TRBJ2-1 TRBV12-5 few CASGPAQKGYNEQFF TGTGCTAGTGGCCCCGCCCAGAAGGGGTACAATGAGCAGTTCTTC
TRBD1 TRBJ1-6 TRBV7-9 - CASSFDRDRGRPLHF TGTGCCAGCAGCTTTGACCGGGACAGGGGGCGACCCCTCCACTTT
TRBD2 TRBJ2-1 TRBV5-1 - CASATSGRTNEQFF TGCGCCAGCGCCACTAGCGGGAGAACCAATGAGCAGTTCTTC
TRBD1 TRBJ2-7 TRBV7-8 - CASSLGDRTYEQYF TGTGCCAGCAGCTTAGGGGACAGGACCTACGAGCAGTACTTC
- TRBJ2-2 TRBV7-2 - CASSSLANTGELFF TGTGCCAGCAGCTCCCTAGCGAACACCGGGGAGCTGTTTTTT
- TRBJ1-3 TRBV29-1 - CSVESGVGNTIYF TGCAGCGTTGAATCCGGGGTCGGAAACACCATATATTTT
- TRBJ2-3 TRBV7-9 - CASSPAPGPVADTQYF TGTGCCAGCAGCCCGGCACCGGGGCCCGTAGCAGATACGCAGTATTTT
TRBD1 TRBJ2-6 TRBV5-1 - CASSPPGQGASGANVLTF TGCGCCAGCAGCCCACCGGGACAGGGGGCTTCTGGGGCCAACGTCCTGACTTTC
TRBD1 TRBJ1-2 TRBV20-1 once CSATSDRDNYGYTF TGCAGTGCTACGTCCGACAGGGACAACTATGGCTACACCTTC
- TRBJ2-5 TRBV20-1 few CSAPGVDQETQYF TGCAGTGCGCCGGGAGTGGACCAAGAGACCCAGTACTTC
- TRBJ2-1 TRBV29-1 - CSVGLGQKVYNEQFF TGCAGCGTGGGACTGGGACAGAAGGTATACAATGAGCAGTTCTTC
TRBD1 TRBJ1-5 TRBV12-3/TRBV12-4 - CASGTGEPQHF TGTGCTAGTGGTACAGGGGAGCCCCAGCATTTT
- TRBJ2-2 TRBV9 - CASSVASGPRYTGELFF TGTGCCAGCAGCGTAGCCAGCGGGCCTAGGTACACCGGGGAGCTGTTTTTT
TRBD2 TRBJ2-7 TRBV7-8 few CASNSGGGAEGEQYF TGTGCCAGCAACAGCGGGGGGGGCGCGGAAGGCGAGCAGTACTTC
- TRBJ2-7 TRBV12-3/TRBV12-4 many CASSLPPGQQYF TGTGCCAGCAGTTTACCACCGGGCCAGCAGTACTTC
- TRBJ2-2 TRBV7-8 - CASPNGELFF TGTGCCAGCCCCAACGGGGAGCTGTTTTTT
TRBD1 TRBJ2-5 TRBV7-7 - CASRATGEETQYF TGTGCTAGCAGAGCTACAGGGGAAGAGACCCAGTACTTC
TRBD2 TRBJ2-7 TRBV5-6 few CASSFGLVSYEQYF TGTGCCAGCAGCTTCGGACTAGTCTCCTACGAGCAGTACTTC
- TRBJ1-2 TRBV6-5 - CASSLGYPHYGYTF TGTGCCAGCAGTTTGGGGTACCCCCACTATGGCTACACCTTC
- TRBJ2-2 TRBV6-5 - CASSYGTGELFF TGTGCCAGCAGTTACGGCACCGGGGAGCTGTTTTTT